This is a list of T cell receptor beta chains from one sample in a study of T cell clones after liver transplantation. Assay used: immunoSEQ multiplex PCR; TCRdb lists only in-frame clones, some missing. In the table there are fewer than 70,000 clones, over 55% of which are singletons. This specimen was CD4+ T cells from blood, taken before liver transplant. Receptors were obtained from a human donor who received a liver transplant. Both conserved end residues are part of each CDR3. A D gene is named only where the DNA matches it firmly. Some rows have no size entry. The others give once, few or many, or a class for an expanded clone.

j_call: TRBJ2-7
d_call: TRBD1
v_call: TRBV29-1
clone_size: -
cdr3_aa: CSVEDRGEQYF
cdr3_nt: TGCAGCGTTGAGGACAGGGGCGAGCAGTACTTC

j_call: TRBJ1-2
d_call: TRBD1
v_call: TRBV7-9
clone_size: -
cdr3_aa: CASSPDRAGYTF
cdr3_nt: TGTGCCAGCAGTCCCGACAGGGCTGGCTACACCTTC

j_call: TRBJ2-1
d_call: TRBD2
v_call: TRBV6-5
clone_size: -
cdr3_aa: CASRGGTSGYSEQFF
cdr3_nt: TGTGCCAGCAGGGGGGGGACTAGCGGGTATAGTGAGCAGTTCTTC

j_call: TRBJ1-4
d_call: -
v_call: TRBV7-9
clone_size: -
cdr3_aa: CASSQFKYNRPNEKLFF
cdr3_nt: TGTGCCAGCAGTCAATTTAAGTATAACAGACCTAATGAAAAACTGTTTTTT

j_call: TRBJ2-2
d_call: TRBD1
v_call: TRBV6-1
clone_size: medium-sized
cdr3_aa: CAAFGTGYNTGELFF
cdr3_nt: TGTGCCGCCTTCGGGACAGGCTACAACACCGGGGAGCTGTTTTTT

j_call: TRBJ2-3
d_call: -
v_call: TRBV6-1
clone_size: -
cdr3_aa: CASSEKGWGDTQYF
cdr3_nt: TGTGCCAGCAGTGAAAAGGGGTGGGGAGATACGCAGTATTTT

j_call: TRBJ1-4
d_call: TRBD1
v_call: TRBV9
clone_size: -
cdr3_aa: CASSEGQENEKLFF
cdr3_nt: TGTGCCAGCAGCGAGGGACAGGAGAACGAAAAACTGTTTTTT

j_call: TRBJ1-2
d_call: -
v_call: TRBV5-1
clone_size: -
cdr3_aa: CASSPGQSADYGYTF
cdr3_nt: TGCGCCAGCAGCCCCGGACAGTCTGCGGATTATGGCTACACCTTC

j_call: TRBJ1-2
d_call: -
v_call: TRBV30
clone_size: -
cdr3_aa: CAWSVRSTGAITYGYTF
cdr3_nt: TGTGCCTGGAGTGTACGATCGACGGGTGCGATCACCTATGGCTACACCTTC

j_call: TRBJ1-1
d_call: -
v_call: TRBV2
clone_size: -
cdr3_aa: CASSENSRNTEAFF
cdr3_nt: TGTGCCAGCAGTGAAAACAGCAGGAACACTGAAGCTTTCTTT

j_call: TRBJ2-7
d_call: -
v_call: TRBV28
clone_size: -
cdr3_aa: CASSLSGLTDDYEQYF
cdr3_nt: TGTGCCAGCAGTCTAAGCGGACTAACAGACGATTACGAGCAGTACTTC

j_call: TRBJ2-2
d_call: -
v_call: TRBV7-6
clone_size: -
cdr3_aa: CASSLVRRGPNTGELFF
cdr3_nt: TGTGCCAGCAGCTTAGTGAGACGAGGGCCTAACACCGGGGAGCTGTTTTTT

j_call: TRBJ1-6
d_call: TRBD1
v_call: TRBV27
clone_size: -
cdr3_aa: CASSIRGTGGVYGNSPLHF
cdr3_nt: TGTGCCAGCAGTATTCGAGGGACAGGGGGAGTTTATGGTAATTCACCCCTCCACTTT

j_call: TRBJ1-2
d_call: TRBD1
v_call: TRBV28
clone_size: -
cdr3_aa: CASSSPGHRTGTF
cdr3_nt: TGTGCCAGCAGTTCACCGGGACACAGGACAGGCACCTTC

j_call: TRBJ1-3
d_call: -
v_call: TRBV19
clone_size: once
cdr3_aa: CASSAGDSGNTIYF
cdr3_nt: TGTGCCAGTAGTGCGGGGGACTCTGGAAACACCATATATTTT

j_call: TRBJ2-2
d_call: TRBD1
v_call: TRBV7-9
clone_size: -
cdr3_aa: CASSPQGTNTGELFF
cdr3_nt: TGTGCCAGCAGCCCACAGGGGACGAACACCGGGGAGCTGTTTTTT

j_call: TRBJ1-5
d_call: -
v_call: TRBV11-2
clone_size: -
cdr3_aa: CASSLVGGDQPQHF
cdr3_nt: TGTGCCAGCAGCTTAGTTGGGGGGGATCAGCCCCAGCATTTT

j_call: TRBJ1-5
d_call: TRBD1
v_call: TRBV6-6
clone_size: few
cdr3_aa: CASSPGQGNQPQHF
cdr3_nt: TGTGCCAGCAGTCCGGGACAGGGCAATCAGCCCCAGCATTTT

j_call: TRBJ2-7
d_call: TRBD1
v_call: TRBV5-1
clone_size: -
cdr3_aa: CASSPVRQGNEQYF
cdr3_nt: TGCGCCAGCAGCCCAGTCAGACAGGGGAACGAGCAGTACTTC

j_call: TRBJ1-1
d_call: TRBD1
v_call: TRBV28
clone_size: -
cdr3_aa: CASSLVGVQGYDTEAFF
cdr3_nt: TGTGCCAGCAGTTTAGTGGGTGTACAGGGGTATGACACTGAAGCTTTCTTT

j_call: TRBJ1-1
d_call: -
v_call: TRBV11-1
clone_size: -
cdr3_aa: CASSLSGHLMNTEAFF
cdr3_nt: TGTGCCAGCAGCTTATCGGGACACCTCATGAACACTGAAGCTTTCTTT

j_call: TRBJ1-5
d_call: TRBD1
v_call: TRBV19
clone_size: -
cdr3_aa: CASSPQGQGFGQPQHF
cdr3_nt: TGTGCCAGTAGTCCGCAGGGACAGGGGTTCGGTCAGCCCCAGCATTTT

j_call: TRBJ2-7
d_call: TRBD1
v_call: TRBV19
clone_size: once
cdr3_aa: CASSTRQGYEQYF
cdr3_nt: TGTGCCAGTAGTACGCGACAGGGCTACGAGCAGTACTTC

j_call: TRBJ1-5
d_call: -
v_call: TRBV5-1
clone_size: -
cdr3_aa: CASSSGEGGTYSNQPQHF
cdr3_nt: TGCGCCAGCAGCTCCGGCGAAGGGGGAACTTATAGCAATCAGCCCCAGCATTTT

j_call: TRBJ2-2
d_call: TRBD1
v_call: TRBV29-1
clone_size: -
cdr3_aa: CSAGQGAGGGELFF
cdr3_nt: TGCAGCGCTGGACAGGGGGCGGGTGGCGGGGAGCTGTTTTTT

j_call: TRBJ2-3
d_call: TRBD2
v_call: TRBV28
clone_size: -
cdr3_aa: CASSQTSGGPSTDTQYF
cdr3_nt: TGTGCCAGCAGTCAGACTAGCGGGGGCCCGAGCACAGATACGCAGTATTTT

j_call: TRBJ1-3
d_call: TRBD1
v_call: TRBV14
clone_size: once
cdr3_aa: CASRRQGAVSVSGNTIYF
cdr3_nt: TGTGCCAGCAGACGACAGGGGGCGGTTTCGGTATCTGGAAACACCATATATTTT

j_call: TRBJ2-3
d_call: TRBD1
v_call: TRBV9
clone_size: few
cdr3_aa: CASSVATGSTDTQYF
cdr3_nt: TGTGCCAGCAGCGTGGCGACAGGGAGCACAGATACGCAGTATTTT

j_call: TRBJ2-7
d_call: -
v_call: TRBV6-5
clone_size: -
cdr3_aa: CATGRVSSSYEQYF
cdr3_nt: TGTGCAACCGGGCGGGTGAGTTCCTCCTACGAGCAGTACTTC

j_call: TRBJ1-6
d_call: -
v_call: TRBV27
clone_size: -
cdr3_aa: CASSLSGDGRNSPLHF
cdr3_nt: TGTGCCAGCAGTTTATCTGGCGACGGGAGGAATTCACCCCTCCACTTT

j_call: TRBJ1-5
d_call: -
v_call: TRBV18
clone_size: -
cdr3_aa: CASSPFSDGSAHF
cdr3_nt: TGTGCCAGCTCACCTTTCTCTGACGGGTCGGCGCATTTT

j_call: TRBJ2-1
d_call: TRBD2
v_call: TRBV7-8
clone_size: -
cdr3_aa: CASSLASIAGGLINEQFF
cdr3_nt: TGTGCCAGCAGCTTAGCTTCTATAGCGGGGGGGCTAATAAATGAGCAGTTCTTC

j_call: TRBJ2-1
d_call: TRBD1
v_call: TRBV19
clone_size: -
cdr3_aa: CASSPLGTGSYNEQFF
cdr3_nt: TGTGCCAGTAGTCCGCTCGGGACAGGATCCTACAATGAGCAGTTCTTC

j_call: TRBJ2-5
d_call: TRBD1
v_call: TRBV7-2
clone_size: -
cdr3_aa: CASSLSRGRGHETQYF
cdr3_nt: TGTGCCAGCAGCTTATCCCGGGGCAGGGGGCACGAGACCCAGTACTTC

j_call: TRBJ2-2
d_call: -
v_call: TRBV28
clone_size: -
cdr3_aa: CASSLEGIGELFF
cdr3_nt: TGTGCCAGCAGTTTGGAGGGGATCGGGGAGCTGTTTTTT

j_call: TRBJ1-2
d_call: -
v_call: TRBV27
clone_size: -
cdr3_aa: CASSHRKGVGYTF
cdr3_nt: TGTGCCAGCAGCCACCGGAAAGGGGTGGGCTACACCTTC

j_call: TRBJ2-2
d_call: TRBD1
v_call: TRBV4-1
clone_size: -
cdr3_aa: CASSHPGQGRAGELFF
cdr3_nt: TGCGCCAGCAGCCATCCCGGACAGGGTAGGGCCGGGGAGCTGTTTTTT

j_call: TRBJ2-1
d_call: -
v_call: TRBV9
clone_size: -
cdr3_aa: CASSVQGTNNEQFF
cdr3_nt: TGTGCCAGCAGCGTGCAGGGGACGAACAATGAGCAGTTCTTC

j_call: TRBJ1-2
d_call: -
v_call: TRBV10-3
clone_size: -
cdr3_aa: CAIAGGNNYVGYTF
cdr3_nt: TGTGCCATCGCGGGGGGGAATAACTATGTCGGCTACACCTTC

j_call: TRBJ1-1
d_call: -
v_call: TRBV2
clone_size: few
cdr3_aa: CASSTFMNTEAFF
cdr3_nt: TGTGCCAGCAGTACATTTATGAACACTGAAGCTTTCTTT

j_call: TRBJ2-5
d_call: -
v_call: TRBV18
clone_size: -
cdr3_aa: CASSPFGETQYF
cdr3_nt: TGTGCCAGCTCACCATTCGGTGAGACCCAGTACTTC

j_call: TRBJ2-3
d_call: -
v_call: TRBV9
clone_size: once
cdr3_aa: CASSMTGTDTQYF
cdr3_nt: TGTGCCAGCAGTATGACTGGCACAGATACGCAGTATTTT

j_call: TRBJ2-1
d_call: TRBD2
v_call: TRBV9
clone_size: -
cdr3_aa: CASSVGPRGGSYNEQFF
cdr3_nt: TGTGCCAGCAGCGTAGGCCCCCGGGGGGGATCCTACAATGAGCAGTTCTTC

j_call: TRBJ2-1
d_call: TRBD2
v_call: TRBV7-3
clone_size: medium-sized
cdr3_aa: CASSSSGGANEQFF
cdr3_nt: TGTGCCAGCAGCTCGAGCGGGGGGGCTAATGAGCAGTTCTTC

j_call: TRBJ2-7
d_call: TRBD1
v_call: TRBV28
clone_size: few
cdr3_aa: CASSFPDRAKIRDF
cdr3_nt: TGTGCCAGCAGTTTCCCGGACAGGGCAAAGATTCGGGACTTC

j_call: TRBJ1-4
d_call: TRBD1
v_call: TRBV6-5
clone_size: -
cdr3_aa: CASSSGTATNEKLFF
cdr3_nt: TGTGCCAGCAGCTCCGGGACAGCAACTAATGAAAAACTGTTTTTT

j_call: TRBJ1-3
d_call: TRBD1
v_call: TRBV5-1
clone_size: -
cdr3_aa: CASSYGQGSGGHTIYF
cdr3_nt: TGCGCCAGCAGCTACGGACAGGGGTCGGGTGGCCACACCATATATTTT

j_call: TRBJ2-7
d_call: -
v_call: TRBV5-4
clone_size: -
cdr3_aa: CASSFSDTRRGEQYF
cdr3_nt: TGTGCCAGCAGCTTCTCGGACACAAGGCGAGGCGAGCAGTACTTC